Here is one T cell receptor (beta chain) with its context. This entry comes from a study of shared clonotypes between healthy human individuals. The donors, healthy adults who were HIV-negative, had experienced no recent acute infections or vaccinations. Sequencing was performed with immunoSEQ multiplex PCR; in TCRdb, only in-frame clones are kept and a portion is missing. The data contain roughly 1,100,000 clones, about 76% of them singletons. Germline lookup yields CDR1 SNHLY and CDR2 FYNNEI. V shed 7 bases and J shed 4 bases, with 16 bases lying between them. The CDR3 loop spans 14 amino acids. The clonotype originates from a man between 18 and 35 years old in good health. Sequencing was carried out using memory CD4+ T cells sorted from blood. Subset indicated: CD45RA-negative fraction. The chain joins TRBV2 to TRBJ1-2, with D unresolved. The CDR3 is CASTLEGSAYGYTF. In nucleotides, the CDR3 is TGTGCCAGCACTCTTGAGGGATCTGCCTATGGCTACACCTTC.